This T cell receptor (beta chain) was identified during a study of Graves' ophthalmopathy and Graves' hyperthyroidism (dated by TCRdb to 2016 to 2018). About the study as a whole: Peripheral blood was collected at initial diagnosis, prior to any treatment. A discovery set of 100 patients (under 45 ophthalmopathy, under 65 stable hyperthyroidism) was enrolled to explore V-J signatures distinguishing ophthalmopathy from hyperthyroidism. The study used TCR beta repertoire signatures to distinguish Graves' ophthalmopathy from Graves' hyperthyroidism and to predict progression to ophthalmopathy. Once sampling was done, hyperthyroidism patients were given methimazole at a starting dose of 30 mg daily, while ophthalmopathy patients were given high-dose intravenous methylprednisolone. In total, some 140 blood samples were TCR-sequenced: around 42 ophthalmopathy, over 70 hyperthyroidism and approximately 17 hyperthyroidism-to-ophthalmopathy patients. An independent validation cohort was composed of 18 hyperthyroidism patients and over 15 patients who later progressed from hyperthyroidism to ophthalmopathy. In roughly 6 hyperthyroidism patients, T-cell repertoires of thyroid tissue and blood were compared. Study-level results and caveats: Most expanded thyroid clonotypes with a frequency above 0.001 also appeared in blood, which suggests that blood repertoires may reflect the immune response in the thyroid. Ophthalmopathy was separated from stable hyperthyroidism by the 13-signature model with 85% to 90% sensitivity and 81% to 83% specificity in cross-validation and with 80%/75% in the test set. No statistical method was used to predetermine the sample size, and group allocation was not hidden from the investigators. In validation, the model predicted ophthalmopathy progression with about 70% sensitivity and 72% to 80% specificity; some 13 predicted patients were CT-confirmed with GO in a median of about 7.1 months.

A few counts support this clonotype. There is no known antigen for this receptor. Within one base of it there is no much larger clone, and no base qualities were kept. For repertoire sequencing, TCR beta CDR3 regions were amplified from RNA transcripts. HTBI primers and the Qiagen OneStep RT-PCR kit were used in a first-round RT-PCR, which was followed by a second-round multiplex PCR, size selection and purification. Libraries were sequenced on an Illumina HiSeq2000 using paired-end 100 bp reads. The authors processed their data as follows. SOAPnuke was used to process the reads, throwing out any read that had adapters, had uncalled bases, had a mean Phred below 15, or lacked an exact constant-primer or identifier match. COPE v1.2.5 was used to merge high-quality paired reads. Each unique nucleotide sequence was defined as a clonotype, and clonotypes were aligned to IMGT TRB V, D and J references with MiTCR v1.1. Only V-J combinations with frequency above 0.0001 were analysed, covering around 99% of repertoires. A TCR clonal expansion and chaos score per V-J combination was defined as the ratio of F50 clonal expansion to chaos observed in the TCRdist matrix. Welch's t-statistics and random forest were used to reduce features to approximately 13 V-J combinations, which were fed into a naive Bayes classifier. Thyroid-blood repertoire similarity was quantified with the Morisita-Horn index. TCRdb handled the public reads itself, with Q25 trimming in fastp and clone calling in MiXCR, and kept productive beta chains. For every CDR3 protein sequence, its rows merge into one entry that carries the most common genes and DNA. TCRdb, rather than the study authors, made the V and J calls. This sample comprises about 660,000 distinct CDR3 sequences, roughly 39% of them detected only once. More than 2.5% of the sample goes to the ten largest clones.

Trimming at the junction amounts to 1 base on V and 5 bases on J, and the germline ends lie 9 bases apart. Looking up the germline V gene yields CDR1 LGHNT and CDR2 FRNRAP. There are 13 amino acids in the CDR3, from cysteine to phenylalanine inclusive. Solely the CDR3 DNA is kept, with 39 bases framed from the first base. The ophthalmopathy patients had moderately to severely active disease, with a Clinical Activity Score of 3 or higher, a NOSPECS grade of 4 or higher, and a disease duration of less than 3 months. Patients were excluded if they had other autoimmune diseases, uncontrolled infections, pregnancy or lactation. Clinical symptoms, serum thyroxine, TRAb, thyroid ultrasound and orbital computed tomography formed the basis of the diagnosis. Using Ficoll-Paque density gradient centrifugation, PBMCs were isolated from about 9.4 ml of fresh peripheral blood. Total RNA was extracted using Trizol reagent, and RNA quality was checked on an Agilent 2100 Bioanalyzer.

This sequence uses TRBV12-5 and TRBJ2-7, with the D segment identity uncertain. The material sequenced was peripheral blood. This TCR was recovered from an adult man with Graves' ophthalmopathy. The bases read TGTGCTAGTGGTTTGGCGCGGATAAACGAGCAGTACTTC. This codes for CASGLARINEQYF.